This TCR beta chain was captured by sequencing in a study of radiation and T cells in renal cell carcinoma (dated by TCRdb to 2020 to 2021). Describing the broader study: Samples came from a clinical trial, in which primary renal cell carcinomas received 15 Gy stereotactic body radiation therapy followed by nephrectomy 4 weeks later. TCR beta sequencing covered 50 to 55 samples in total, comprising approximately 26 tumors and approximately 27 peripheral blood samples. A total of over 4 million unique CDR3 nucleotide sequences, encoding roughly 3,000,000 unique CDR3 amino acid sequences, were found across all 50 or so samples.

The time point label on this specimen signifies: blood 2 weeks post-SBRT. The meaning of the sample's treatment or condition label: 15 Gy SBRT to primary tumor, nephrectomy 4 weeks later. To follow tumor-enriched clonotypes, serial peripheral blood was collected from radiation-treated patients at baseline and at 2 weeks and 4 weeks after SBRT. Every patient's renal cell carcinoma showed clear cell pathology. The QIAamp DNA Blood Mini Kit (Qiagen) was used to prepare genomic DNA for TCR sequencing. Only samples passing all quality control checks were included in the analyses. In this sample, this clone turned up once. Its antigen specificity is not known. It has no much larger one-base neighbor in the sample; base qualities were not kept. Trimming takes 4 bases off V and 1 base off J; junction bases not matched to a gene: 5. The CDR3 starts with the cysteine, ends with the phenylalanine, and has 15 residues. The kept DNA is CDR3 alone, 45 bases in frame from the first base. CDR1 and CDR2 were assigned from the germline V gene as KGHSH and LQKENI.

The study at large found these results: Effects of radiation dose or scheduling on the TCR repertoire could not be addressed with the single-armed trial design. An increase in top tumor clonotypes in blood was observed from baseline to 2 weeks post-radiation, followed by contraction by 4 weeks, which was taken to suggest transient expansion of tumor-resident clones. No pretreatment tumor biopsies were available, so the baseline intratumoral presence of clonotypes could not be determined. Blood repertoire dynamics were not followed beyond 4 weeks after treatment.

The immunoSEQ kit was used, according to the manufacturer's recommendations, to generate TCR beta libraries from genomic DNA. Library preparation used a first multiplex PCR with proprietary primers, then a second PCR adding unique barcodes, with bead cleanups after each round. Each sample batch included a kit-provided positive control reaction and a negative control reaction. The final libraries underwent checking on an Agilent 4200 TapeStation D1000 ScreenTape, volumetric pooling, and quantification by qPCR. Sequencing was performed on an Illumina NextSeq500 with a MidOutput 150-cycle cartridge, and 156 Read1 and 15 Index1 cycles were run with kit custom primers. The pooled library was loaded at around 1.1 pM with an approximately 20% PhiX control spike-in. In the paper's pipeline: Vendor-processed data were analyzed in R, with a clonotype defined as all T cells sharing the same CDR3 nucleotide sequence. For clone abundance analyses, frequencies were normalized to the 10,000 most abundant clones per sample. Before analysis, public T cell clones were removed, and these numbered fewer than six per sample on average. A difference in abundance of at least 32-fold between compartments was used to define tumor-enriched and baseline blood-enriched clonotypes. A beta-binomial differential abundance model was used to identify clonotypes that expanded or contracted between blood time points. Similarity between tumor and blood repertoires was quantified using the Baroni-Urbani and Buser coefficient, and groups were compared with two-tailed Wilcoxon tests in R. In its TCRdb copy, this immuneACCESS table keeps in-frame sequences only and misses some clones. Where compared with another copy, unresolved V genes explain less than half of these, and the others have no known cause. The V and J calls and clone size are taken from that table; D and trimming were inferred from the DNA. The sample data list 70,000 to 100,000 clones, and about 86% of these were observed just once. 20% to 25% of the sample rests with the top ten.

The chain is assembled from TRBV18 and TRBJ2-7; 9 central bases correspond to TRBD1. This specimen was blood, taken from a patient whose treatment included radiotherapy and nephrectomy. The sequence was collected from a woman in her fifties or sixties with renal cell carcinoma. The bases are TGTGCCAGCTCACAAGCGACAGGGGGGTCCTACGAGCAGTACTTC. This gives the protein CASSQATGGSYEQYF.